What follows are 11 T cell receptor beta chains derived from one specimen sequenced in a study of a mutant IDH1 vaccine in newly diagnosed glioma. Sequencing used immunoSEQ multiplex PCR; TCRdb keeps in-frame clones, though not all of them. Among about 56,000 clones, 85% to 90% were seen once, and the ten largest hold 1.6%. This sample's time point: week 35, safety follow-up. Vaccination used 300 ug of mutant IDH1 20-mer peptide per dose, with topical imiquimod. What these receptors recognize is not known. Sequencing was performed on PBMCs, taken from a glioma patient whose treatment included an IDH1 peptide vaccine. The source is a man aged 35-49 years with glioma.

This clone appeared a single time. At one boundary the junction diverges from the germline segment, which might be a read error. This sequence joins TRBV7-7 and TRBJ2-5; tentatively, D is TRBD2 (6 bases). The CDR3 covers 14 residues. Germline assignment: CDR1 SSHAT and CDR2 FNYEAQ (reference sequence). CDR3 loop: CASSRGTNQETQYF. CDR3 DNA: TGTGCTAGCAGCCGCGGGACCAACCAAGAGACCCAGTACTTC.

The chain combines TRBV7-2 with TRBJ1-2; D is unclear. CDR1 is SGHTA, CDR2 FQGNSA, per germline. The CDR3 loop spans 13 amino acids. The V end was cut by 4 bases, the J end by 7 bases, with 13 bases between. The CDR3 sequence: CASSSRAEVGYTF. In DNA, the CDR3 is TGTGCCAGCAGCTCACGTGCCGAGGTTGGCTACACCTTC.

The chain joins TRBV7-2 to TRBJ1-4; D remains ambiguous. This CDR3 contains 17 residues. Germline values: CDR1 SGHTA, CDR2 FQGNSA. The ends were cut back, 1 base at V and 0 bases at J, with 12 bases in the middle. The CDR3 sequence is CASSLDYRAATNEKLFF. The CDR3 coding sequence is TGTGCCAGCAGCTTAGACTACCGGGCTGCAACTAATGAAAAACTGTTTTTT.

The V and J genes are TRBV2 and TRBJ1-2; D is perhaps TRBD1 (6 bases). CDR3 size: 14 residues. The V end was cut by 4 bases, the J end by 6 bases, with 15 bases between. Germline CDR1 and CDR2: SNHLY and FYNNEI. The CDR3 spells CASSVEAGGNGYTF. The CDR3 region has the DNA TGTGCCAGCAGTGTTGAAGCTGGGGGCAATGGCTACACCTTC.

The chain combines TRBV2 with TRBJ1-5; D not certain. V shed 8 bases and J shed 0 bases, with 17 bases lying between them. This CDR3 has 16 amino acids. The V gene's germline CDR1 is SNHLY and CDR2 FYNNEI. The CDR3 bases are TGTGCCAGCGGCGACTCCCCCCCGAATAGCAATCAGCCCCAGCATTTT. This translates into CASGDSPPNSNQPQHF.

The chain combines TRBV6-5 with TRBJ2-4; 7 nucleotides line up with TRBD1. This CDR3 is 15 amino acids long. V lost 0 bases and J lost 9; bases outside the gene matches: 8. CDR1 and CDR2 from the germline V gene are MNHEY and SVGAGI. Here the CDR3 DNA reads TGTGCCAGCAGTTACTCGGGGGACAGTAGGGGCATTCAGTACTTC. Protein product: CASSYSGDSRGIQYF.

The chain joins TRBV28 to TRBJ1-2; D gene unclear. The V end lost 3 bases, the J end lost 0 bases, and 14 bases lay between the germline ends. Germline CDR1 MDHEN, CDR2 SYDVKM. This CDR3 is built from 16 residues. Here the CDR3 reads CASSFPGGPSNYGYTF. The CDR3, as DNA: TGTGCCAGCAGTTTCCCGGGAGGACCCTCTAACTATGGCTACACCTTC.

The chain combines TRBV7-6 with TRBJ2-4; TRBD2 matches 7 bases. Germline-derived CDR1 and CDR2 are SGHVS and FNYEAQ. Germline trimming cut 2 bases from V and 5 bases from J; bases unmatched to any gene: 6. CDR3 length: 15 residues. CDR3 residues: CASSLMLGGENIQYF. The CDR3 nucleotides are TGTGCCAGCAGCTTAATGTTGGGAGGGGAAAACATTCAGTACTTC.

The V and J genes are TRBV7-6 and TRBJ2-2; perhaps TRBD2 as D (6 bases). Looked up from germline, CDR1 is SGHVS and CDR2 is FNYEAQ. V was pared by 0 bases and J by 4 bases, with 18 bases between. The CDR3 totals 18 residues. The CDR3 here is CASSLAYSSGGSTGELFF. CDR3 DNA sequence: TGTGCCAGCAGCTTAGCCTATTCTTCAGGAGGGAGCACCGGGGAGCTGTTTTTT.

This clone has only one observation. CDR3 DNA sequence: TGTGCCAGCAGCTTGGCCGAGTATGGTCAGGGGGGGGACAATGAGCAGTTCTTC. It specifies CASSLAEYGQGGDNEQFF. The V call is TRBV5-5, the J call TRBJ2-1, with D perhaps TRBD1 or TRBD2 (7 bases each). V lost 0 bases and J lost 5, with 21 bases in between. Germline CDR1 SGHKS, CDR2 YYEKEE (reference sequence). This CDR3 region has 18 residues. Supplemented by reference TRBV5-5 and TRBJ2-1, the full variable domain reads DAGVTQSPTHLIKTRGQQVTLRCSPISGHKSVSWYQQVLGQGPQFIFQYYEKEERGRGNFPDRFSARQFPNYSSELNVNALLLGDSALYLCASSLAEYGQGGDNEQFFGPGTRLTVL.

This sequence joins TRBV15 and TRBJ2-7, with D maybe TRBD2 (5 bases). The CDR3 length is 15 residues. Germline V gene sequence: CDR1 LNHNV, CDR2 YYDKDF (reference sequence). Deletions cut 6 bases from V and 6 bases from J, with 21 bases between. As DNA, the CDR3 is TGTGCCACCAGAAGCGGCCGGGCAAGTCGGGGCGAGCAGTACTTC. It encodes CATRSGRASRGEQYF.